Listed below are T cell receptor beta chains from one sample, sequenced in a study of blood T cells in healthy people across ages. TCRdb independently ran MiXCR on the 5' RACE reads; one entry per CDR3 protein. The data contain roughly 1,700,000 distinct CDR3 sequences, 28% of them singletons. Sequencing was done on a sample of blood. All receptors come from a woman aged 25-40 years in good health. The CDR3 runs from the conserved cysteine through the conserved F or W. A D gene is named only where the DNA matches it firmly. Only part of the rows carry a size: once, few, many, or a class if the clone is expanded.

v_gene	abundance	j_gene	d_gene	CDR3aa	CDR3nt
TRBV20-1	many	TRBJ1-4	TRBD1	CSARDPQGANEKLFF	TGCAGTGCTAGAGATCCCCAGGGGGCAAATGAAAAACTGTTTTTT
TRBV20-1	NA	TRBJ2-1	NA	CSARGQTETQFF	TGCAGTGCTCGCGGGCAGACGGAGACCCAGTTCTTC
TRBV12-3/TRBV12-4	many	TRBJ2-1	NA	CASSLVGGLHNEQFF	TGTGCCAGCAGTTTAGTCGGGGGGCTTCACAATGAGCAGTTCTTC
TRBV12-3/TRBV12-4	NA	TRBJ2-2	NA	CAGSSQLNTGELFF	TGTGCCGGCAGCTCCCAATTGAACACCGGGGAGCTGTTTTTT
TRBV29-1	few	TRBJ2-3	TRBD2	CSALGGAGVLDTQYF	TGCAGCGCTCTGGGGGGAGCGGGAGTTTTAGATACGCAGTATTTT
TRBV20-1	NA	TRBJ1-1	NA	CSARRGSPNTEAFF	TGCAGTGCTAGAAGGGGCAGCCCGAACACTGAAGCTTTCTTT
TRBV13	NA	TRBJ1-2	NA	CASSVPGVLYGYTF	TGTGCCAGCAGCGTCCCGGGGGTCCTCTATGGCTACACCTTC
TRBV12-3/TRBV12-4	few	TRBJ2-2	NA	CASLQRSTGELFF	TGTGCCAGCCTCCAGAGGAGCACCGGGGAGCTGTTTTTT
TRBV5-1	few	TRBJ2-1	NA	CASSTRSGRGDEQFF	TGCGCCAGCAGCACTAGATCCGGGAGAGGCGATGAGCAGTTCTTC
TRBV29-1	NA	TRBJ1-4	TRBD1	CSVVGTGAPKLFF	TGCAGCGTTGTCGGGACAGGGGCTCCAAAACTGTTTTTT
TRBV29-1	many	TRBJ2-3	NA	CSVQREPTDTQYF	TGCAGCGTTCAAAGGGAACCCACAGATACGCAGTATTTT
TRBV3-1	NA	TRBJ2-3	TRBD1	CVSSHRGRKDTQYF	TGTGTCAGTAGCCACAGGGGGCGCAAGGATACGCAGTATTTT
TRBV7-3	NA	TRBJ2-5	NA	CASSPGLALRTQYF	TGTGCCAGCAGCCCCGGGCTAGCGCTTCGTACCCAGTACTTC
TRBV7-2	NA	TRBJ2-7	NA	CASSPGMGWDEQYF	TGTGCCAGCAGCCCCGGAATGGGGTGGGACGAGCAGTACTTC
TRBV11-2	few	TRBJ2-1	TRBD2	CASRGKIGTTDSYNEQFF	TGTGCCAGCAGGGGAAAAATCGGGACTACCGACTCCTACAATGAGCAGTTCTTC
TRBV7-2	NA	TRBJ2-2	TRBD2	CASSISSGRAVFTGELFF	TGTGCCAGCAGTATAAGTAGCGGGAGGGCTGTGTTTACCGGGGAGCTGTTTTTT
TRBV5-4	few	TRBJ2-1	NA	CASSFKVGSGNEQFF	TGTGCCAGCAGCTTTAAAGTGGGATCAGGAAATGAGCAGTTCTTC
TRBV27	NA	TRBJ2-7	TRBD2	CASSPEAGGPVDEQYF	TGTGCCAGCAGTCCCGAAGCGGGAGGGCCTGTAGACGAGCAGTACTTC
TRBV5-5	many	TRBJ1-6	TRBD1	CASSFRQGGYSPLHF	TGTGCCAGCAGCTTTAGACAGGGAGGATATTCACCCCTCCACTTT
TRBV7-2	few	TRBJ2-4	TRBD2	CASSVSGEDIQYF	TGTGCCAGCAGCGTTAGCGGGGAAGACATTCAGTACTTC
TRBV10-3	many	TRBJ2-3	NA	CAISDGLSGGTQYF	TGTGCCATCAGTGACGGACTATCAGGGGGTACGCAGTATTTT
TRBV5-1	few	TRBJ2-5	TRBD1	CASSPTSTGGGETQYF	TGCGCCAGCAGCCCTACATCAACAGGGGGCGGGGAGACCCAGTACTTC
TRBV7-9	NA	TRBJ2-7	NA	CASSLGDWAYEQYF	TGTGCCAGCAGCTTAGGGGACTGGGCCTACGAGCAGTACTTC
TRBV10-3	NA	TRBJ2-7	TRBD1	CAISEPGQVTYEQYF	TGTGCCATCAGTGAGCCGGGACAGGTAACCTACGAGCAGTACTTC
TRBV15	NA	TRBJ1-4	TRBD1	CATSGRRGREKLFF	TGTGCCACCAGCGGAAGGAGGGGGCGAGAAAAACTGTTTTTT
TRBV5-6	few	TRBJ1-5	NA	CASSLRGANQPQHF	TGTGCCAGCAGCTTGCGGGGGGCGAATCAGCCCCAGCATTTT
TRBV15	few	TRBJ1-2	TRBD1	CATSREGQGDGYTF	TGTGCCACCAGCAGAGAGGGACAGGGAGATGGCTACACCTTC
TRBV24-1	NA	TRBJ2-1	NA	CATNQGHNEQFF	TGTGCCACCAATCAGGGGCACAATGAGCAGTTCTTC
TRBV7-2	NA	TRBJ2-7	NA	CASSPPSKRDEQYF	TGTGCCAGCAGCCCCCCTTCTAAGAGGGACGAGCAGTACTTC
TRBV5-8	few	TRBJ1-5	TRBD1	CASRQQGSYQPQHF	TGTGCCAGCAGACAACAGGGGTCATATCAGCCCCAGCATTTT
TRBV29-1	many	TRBJ2-3	NA	CSVEGSRGTDTQYF	TGCAGCGTTGAAGGATCCAGGGGCACAGATACGCAGTATTTT
TRBV6-1	few	TRBJ2-1	NA	CASKGLSSYNEQFF	TGTGCCAGCAAGGGTCTGAGCTCCTACAATGAGCAGTTCTTC
TRBV5-5	few	TRBJ1-1	NA	CASSLVGSQAFF	TGTGCCAGCAGCTTGGTAGGCAGCCAAGCTTTCTTT
TRBV7-2	many	TRBJ2-5	TRBD2	CASSLAGTSAGEQYF	TGTGCCAGCAGTTTAGCCGGGACTAGCGCAGGAGAGCAGTACTTC
TRBV20-1	NA	TRBJ1-1	NA	CSASARGGVTEAFF	TGCAGTGCTAGTGCAAGGGGCGGGGTCACTGAAGCTTTCTTT
TRBV9	many	TRBJ2-7	TRBD1	CASSVGQGPSYEQYF	TGTGCCAGCAGCGTCGGACAGGGGCCCTCCTACGAGCAGTACTTC
TRBV6-6	NA	TRBJ1-1	NA	CASSDRTAMNTEAFF	TGTGCCAGCAGTGATCGGACAGCCATGAACACTGAAGCTTTCTTT
TRBV5-1	many	TRBJ2-6	NA	CASSFWGPAGANVLTF	TGCGCCAGCAGCTTTTGGGGGCCGGCTGGGGCCAACGTCCTGACTTTC
TRBV6-2/TRBV6-3	NA	TRBJ2-1	TRBD2	CTSSYGRDEQFF	TGTACCAGCAGTTACGGGAGGGATGAGCAGTTCTTC
TRBV20-1	NA	TRBJ2-7	NA	CRARDVEGAYEQYF	TGCCGTGCTAGAGACGTAGAAGGGGCCTACGAGCAGTACTTC
TRBV7-9	few	TRBJ2-1	NA	CASSSQIAGNEQFF	TGTGCCAGCAGCTCCCAGATCGCTGGCAATGAGCAGTTCTTC
TRBV7-6	NA	TRBJ1-1	NA	CASSLAQGWNTEAFF	TGTGCCAGCAGCTTAGCCCAGGGGTGGAACACTGAAGCTTTCTTT
TRBV6-5	NA	TRBJ2-2	TRBD2	CASSYGVSGRGAGELFF	TGTGCCAGCAGTTACGGGGTTAGCGGGAGAGGCGCCGGGGAGCTGTTTTTT
TRBV12-3/TRBV12-4	few	TRBJ1-4	TRBD1	CASTPTGGFEKLFF	TGTGCCAGCACCCCGACAGGGGGCTTTGAAAAACTGTTTTTT
TRBV3-1	few	TRBJ2-1	NA	CASSPRLNEQFF	TGTGCCAGCAGCCCCCGACTCAATGAGCAGTTCTTC
TRBV10-2	NA	TRBJ2-1	NA	CASSESAPYYNEQFF	TGCGCCAGCAGTGAGTCGGCTCCGTACTACAATGAGCAGTTCTTC
TRBV12-3/TRBV12-4	few	TRBJ2-3	NA	CASNPLWTQYF	TGTGCCAGCAACCCTTTGTGGACGCAGTATTTT
TRBV11-2	few	TRBJ2-7	NA	CASSSFDGGLRGEQYF	TGTGCCAGCAGCTCCTTTGATGGGGGGCTCCGCGGAGAGCAGTACTTC
TRBV20-1	NA	TRBJ2-6	TRBD2	CSAKPPSGAPGANVLTF	TGCAGTGCGAAGCCGCCTAGCGGAGCCCCTGGGGCCAACGTCCTGACTTTC
TRBV15	many	TRBJ2-1	TRBD2	CATSRDGTRDNEQFF	TGTGCCACCAGCAGAGATGGGACTAGGGACAATGAGCAGTTCTTC
TRBV7-9	NA	TRBJ1-5	NA	CASSFGGGQQPQHF	TGTGCCAGCAGCTTTGGGGGAGGGCAACAGCCCCAGCATTTT
TRBV28	few	TRBJ2-7	TRBD1	CASSGGTGVEQYF	TGTGCCAGCAGTGGGGGGACAGGCGTCGAGCAGTACTTC
TRBV3-1	few	TRBJ2-7	NA	CASSQGLGTAEHEQYF	TGTGCCAGCAGCCAAGGTCTAGGGACCGCGGAACACGAGCAGTACTTC
TRBV20-1	few	TRBJ1-1	NA	CSARRETEAFF	TGCAGTGCTAGGAGGGAAACTGAAGCTTTCTTT
TRBV29-1	many	TRBJ2-1	TRBD2	CSVVSGGNEQFF	TGCAGCGTTGTTAGCGGGGGCAATGAGCAGTTCTTC
TRBV7-3	many	TRBJ2-4	NA	CASSLTSGEGIQYF	TGTGCCAGCAGCTTAACTTCAGGGGAGGGCATTCAGTACTTC
TRBV24-1	many	TRBJ2-7	NA	CATSDPSTGRYEQYF	TGTGCCACCAGTGATCCTTCGACAGGAAGATACGAGCAGTACTTC
TRBV20-1	many	TRBJ2-7	NA	CSGDWPDSYEQYF	TGCAGTGGGGATTGGCCTGACTCCTACGAGCAGTACTTC
TRBV24-1	few	TRBJ2-1	NA	CATSRGPYNEQFF	TGTGCCACCAGCAGGGGTCCGTACAATGAGCAGTTCTTC
TRBV10-2	many	TRBJ2-5	TRBD2	CASSEWGGQETQYF	TGCGCCAGCAGTGAATGGGGGGGCCAAGAGACCCAGTACTTC